This T cell receptor (beta chain) is from a study of blood T cells in healthy people across ages (dated by TCRdb to between 2014 and 2017). Some background on the complete study: Template switching captured roughly one uniquely barcoded TCR beta cDNA molecule per two T cells in model experiments. The study measured age-related changes in TCR beta repertoire diversity using deep sequencing normalized with unique cDNA molecular identifiers. The donors were divided into four age groups: young (average around 16 years), middle-aged (around 37), aged (approximately 59) and long-lived (roughly 82). To avoid experimental bias, donors of different ages were distributed randomly across sequencing lanes. The study analyzed two additional independent replicas of 1 million unique cDNA reads from the same blood draw for two donors, one aged 18 to 30 and one aged 80 or older.

Unmatched junction bases come to 6, with V trimmed by 5 bases and J by 2 bases. Counted from cysteine to phenylalanine, this CDR3 has 15 amino acids. The CDR3 DNA has 45 bases and is translated from base 1. In the germline V gene, CDR1 corresponds to LGHNA and CDR2 to YSLEER. The approximately 40 donors, aged 6 to 90 years, were systemically healthy Caucasian individuals from Russia. About 9.8 milliliters of peripheral blood were drawn from each donor into EDTA-treated Vacutainer tubes. Ficoll-Paque density-gradient centrifugation was used to isolate PBMCs, with at least 7 million obtained per sample. Trizol reagent was used to extract total RNA from the PBMCs, yielding at least 5.5 micrograms per sample. For every donor, flow cytometry on a PBMC aliquot measured the percentage of naive CD45RAhigh/CD27high T cells. The library came from 5' RACE. The instrument given in TCRdb is Illumina HiSeq 2500. A second roughly 7 to 12 cycle PCR used a sample-barcoded 5' primer and a J-beta primer mix. A unique molecular identifier was introduced onto each TCR beta cDNA molecule by a template-switch 5' adaptor carrying 12 random nucleotides. Each sample yielded at least 2.5 million CDR3-containing paired-end reads. All of the RNA was converted into first-strand cDNA using the Mint cDNA synthesis kit, with a TRBC-specific oligonucleotide serving as the primer. All cDNA was treated with uracil-DNA glycosylase and then went through a first 18-cycle PCR with the universal primers M1SS and BC2_uni_R. In the source study's methods: For normalization, 1 million high-quality reads were randomly selected from each sample, with every read carrying a distinct molecular identifier. Reads sharing molecular identifiers were discarded rather than binned into consensus sequences. CDR3 identification, clonotype clustering and error correction used MiTCR with a Q25 quality threshold and the strictest error-elimination algorithm. A nonparametric unseen species model using Euler transformation provided a lower-bound estimate of total TCR beta diversity. TCRdb passed the public sequencing reads through fastp at Q25 and MiXCR, retaining productive beta sequences. Rows matching on CDR3 protein sequence are summarized as one entry with the most common DNA and genes. TCRdb, not the original authors, processed these V and J calls. Counted in this sample were hundreds of thousands of distinct CDR3 sequences; about 28% of them appeared once. Together, the top ten hold 15% to 20% of the sample.

Regarding this clonotype: No antigen is known for it. Base qualities are not at hand, and no much larger clone is one base apart.

The study at large found these results: Conclusive comparison of naive and antigen-experienced compartments was prevented by the profiling of bulk unsorted PBMCs. Observed TCR beta diversity correlated strongly with the percentage of naive T cells measured by flow cytometry. Estimates of total diversity based on one million sequenced T cells were regarded as lower bounds and as underestimates. The CMV infection status of donors was not known, potentially confounding age-related changes in expanded clonotypes. Compared with the aged group, the long-lived group had more naive CD4+ T cells, fewer expanded clones and increased TCR diversity, suggesting age selection. Observed TCR beta diversity per million T cells fell roughly linearly with age, and a significant reduction was already apparent by age roughly 41.

This receptor was taken from an elderly woman in good health. The chain employs TRBV4-3 and TRBJ1-1; 9 nucleotides in the junction match TRBD1. Sequenced sample: blood. The CDR3 in this case is CASSTRGQGNTEAFF. The sequence in DNA is TGCGCCAGCAGCACTAGGGGACAGGGAAACACTGAAGCTTTCTTT.